The source of this T cell receptor beta chain is a study of blood T cell repertoires in COVID-19. Background on the study: COVID-19 samples from acute and convalescent phases originated in the United States, Italy and Spain. Sources were T cells, B-cell-depleted T cells, or PBMCs; the material itself was cDNA or gDNA.

Original processing methods: Reference gene primer amplification yielded estimated nucleated cell counts. Some clones are missing from TCRdb's copy, which holds only in-frame ones; the method was immunoSEQ multiplex PCR. V and J calls and clone size are as listed in that table; D and trimming were resolved from the DNA. The repertoire holds 150,000 to 200,000 clones, with more than 85% as singletons. The CDR3 spans 14 residues. Between the trimmed V and J ends, which lost 1 base and 1 base, there was a span of 7 bases. In germline, CDR1 is SGHNT, CDR2 YENEEA. The chain is built from TRBV11-3 and TRBJ1-1; D is possibly TRBD1 (5 bases). This sequence was found in a man aged 45-60 years with acute or convalescent COVID-19. Sample: peripheral blood. The CDR3 is CASSLGRGNTEAFF. The CDR3 nucleotides read TGTGCCAGCAGCTTAGGTAGGGGGAACACTGAAGCTTTCTTT.